This T cell receptor beta chain was documented in a study of neurological immune-mediated disorders. CDR3 size: 15 residues. Germline-derived CDR1 and CDR2 are SGDLS and YYNGEE. V was pared by 3 bases and J by 2 bases, with 14 bases between. This clonotype was recorded at least ten times. MiXCR, run by TCRdb on the 5' RACE reads, gives a single entry per CDR3 protein. The sample consists of tens of thousands of distinct CDR3 sequences, approximately 10% of them appearing once. The receptor was derived from a middle-aged man in good health. The sequenced material came from PBMCs. V and J are TRBV9 and TRBJ1-2; D possibly corresponds to TRBD1 (6 bases). CDR3 region: CASSASGRGNYGYTF. In DNA form, the CDR3 reads TGTGCCAGCAGCGCCTCAGGAAGGGGGAACTATGGCTACACCTTC. The full variable domain, its missing parts supplied by reference TRBV9 and TRBJ1-2, is DSGVTQTPKHLITATGQRVTLRCSPRSGDLSVYWYQQSLDQGLQFLIQYYNGEERAKGNILERFSAQQFPDLHSELNLSSLELGDSALYFCASSASGRGNYGYTFGSGTRLTVV.